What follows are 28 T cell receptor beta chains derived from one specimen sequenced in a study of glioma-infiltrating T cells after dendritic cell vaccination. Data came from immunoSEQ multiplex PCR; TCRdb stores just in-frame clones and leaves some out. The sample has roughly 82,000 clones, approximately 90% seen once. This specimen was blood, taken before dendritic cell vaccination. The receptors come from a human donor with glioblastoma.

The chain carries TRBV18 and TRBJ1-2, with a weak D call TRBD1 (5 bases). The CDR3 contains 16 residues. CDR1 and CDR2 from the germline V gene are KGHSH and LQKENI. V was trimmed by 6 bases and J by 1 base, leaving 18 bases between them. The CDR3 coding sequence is TGTGCCAGCTCCTTCACGGACAAAGGGGATAACTATGGCTACACCTTC. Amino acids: CASSFTDKGDNYGYTF. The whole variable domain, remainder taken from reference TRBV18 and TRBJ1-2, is NAGVMQNPRHLVRRRGQEARLRCSPMKGHSHVYWYRQLPEEGLKFMVYLQKENIIDESGMPKERFSAEFPKEGPSILRIQQVVRGDSAAYFCASSFTDKGDNYGYTFGSGTRLTVV.

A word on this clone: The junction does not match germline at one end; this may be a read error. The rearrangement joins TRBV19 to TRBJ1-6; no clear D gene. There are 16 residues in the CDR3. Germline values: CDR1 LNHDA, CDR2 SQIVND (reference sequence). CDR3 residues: CASSINPTLYNSPLHF. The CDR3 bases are TGTGCCAGTAGTATTAACCCCACATTATATAATTCCCCCCTCCACTTT.

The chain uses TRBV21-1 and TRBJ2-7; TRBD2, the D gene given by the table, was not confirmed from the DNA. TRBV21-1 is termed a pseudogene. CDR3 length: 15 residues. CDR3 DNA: TGTGCCAGCAGCAATCGGCCTAGCGTAGTGTACGAGCAGTACTTC. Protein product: CASSNRPSVVYEQYF.

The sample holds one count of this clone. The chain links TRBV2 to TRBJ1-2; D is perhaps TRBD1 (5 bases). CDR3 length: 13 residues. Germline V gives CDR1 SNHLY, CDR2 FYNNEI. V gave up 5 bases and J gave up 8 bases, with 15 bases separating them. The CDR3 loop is CASSMTASIGYTF. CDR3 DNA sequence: TGTGCCAGCAGTATGACAGCGTCTATAGGCTACACCTTC.

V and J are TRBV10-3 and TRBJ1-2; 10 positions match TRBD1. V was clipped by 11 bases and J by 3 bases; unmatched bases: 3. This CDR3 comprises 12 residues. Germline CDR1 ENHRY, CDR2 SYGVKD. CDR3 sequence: CAAGTGDYGYTF. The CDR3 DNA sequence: TGTGCCGCCGGGACAGGGGACTATGGCTACACCTTC.

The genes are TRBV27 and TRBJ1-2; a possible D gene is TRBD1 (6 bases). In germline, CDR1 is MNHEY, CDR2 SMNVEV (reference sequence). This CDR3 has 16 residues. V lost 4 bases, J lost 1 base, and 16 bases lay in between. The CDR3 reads CASSSRMTGDNYGYTF. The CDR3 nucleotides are TGTGCCAGCAGTTCCCGCATGACAGGAGATAACTATGGCTACACCTTC.

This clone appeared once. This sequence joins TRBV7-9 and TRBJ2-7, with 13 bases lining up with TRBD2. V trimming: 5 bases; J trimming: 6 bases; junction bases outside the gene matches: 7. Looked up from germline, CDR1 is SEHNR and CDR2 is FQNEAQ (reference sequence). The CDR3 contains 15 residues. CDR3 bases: TGTGCCAGCAGCCGCGAGGGACTAGCGGGACTCGAGCAGTACTTC. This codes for CASSREGLAGLEQYF. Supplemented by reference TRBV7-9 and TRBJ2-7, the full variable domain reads DTGVSQNPRHKITKRGQNVTFRCDPISEHNRLYWYRQTLGQGPEFLTYFQNEAQLEKSRLLSDRFSAERPKGSFSTLEIQRTEQGDSAMYLCASSREGLAGLEQYFGPGTRLTVT.

The CDR3, as DNA: TGTGCCAGTAGTTCCAGGGGGGTCGACACTGAAGCTTTCTTT. It is translated as CASSSRGVDTEAFF. The rearrangement uses TRBV19 and TRBJ1-1; 7 bases match TRBD1. Per germline, CDR1 LNHDA and CDR2 SQIVND (reference sequence). The CDR3 runs to 14 residues. V lost 5 bases to trimming and J lost 3 bases; unmatched junction nucleotides: 6. The full variable domain, its missing parts supplied by reference TRBV19 and TRBJ1-1, is DGGITQSPKYLFRKEGQNVTLSCEQNLNHDAMYWYRQDPGQGLRLIYYSQIVNDFQKGDIAEGYSVSREKKESFPLTVTSAQKNPTAFYLCASSSRGVDTEAFFGQGTRLTVV.

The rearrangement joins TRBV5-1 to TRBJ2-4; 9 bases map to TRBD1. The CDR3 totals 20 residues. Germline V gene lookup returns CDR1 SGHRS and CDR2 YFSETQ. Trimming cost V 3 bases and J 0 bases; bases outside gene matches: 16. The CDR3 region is CASSSFDRGRSPLAKNIQYF. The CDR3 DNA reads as TGCGCCAGCAGCTCCTTCGACAGGGGGAGGTCCCCACTAGCCAAAAACATTCAGTACTTC.

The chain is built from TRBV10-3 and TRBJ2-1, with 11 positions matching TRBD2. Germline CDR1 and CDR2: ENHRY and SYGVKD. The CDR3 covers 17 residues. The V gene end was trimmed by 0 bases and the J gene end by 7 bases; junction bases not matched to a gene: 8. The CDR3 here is CAISESKGASGGNEQFF. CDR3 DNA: TGTGCCATCAGTGAGTCGAAAGGAGCTAGCGGGGGGAATGAGCAGTTCTTC.

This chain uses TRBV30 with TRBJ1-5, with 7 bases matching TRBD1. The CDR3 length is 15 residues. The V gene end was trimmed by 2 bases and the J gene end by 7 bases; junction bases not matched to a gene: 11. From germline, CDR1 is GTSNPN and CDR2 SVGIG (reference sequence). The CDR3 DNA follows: TGTGCCTGGAGTCCCCCAGGGGGATCCGGGCAGCCCCAGCATTTT. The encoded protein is CAWSPPGGSGQPQHF.

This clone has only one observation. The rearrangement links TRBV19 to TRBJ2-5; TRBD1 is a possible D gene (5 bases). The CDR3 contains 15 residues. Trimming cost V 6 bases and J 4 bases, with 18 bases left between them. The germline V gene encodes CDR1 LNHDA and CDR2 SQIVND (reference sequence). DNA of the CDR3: TGTGCCAGTAGCGCCTCCTCAGGGTGGGGAGAGACCCAGTACTTC. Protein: CASSASSGWGETQYF.

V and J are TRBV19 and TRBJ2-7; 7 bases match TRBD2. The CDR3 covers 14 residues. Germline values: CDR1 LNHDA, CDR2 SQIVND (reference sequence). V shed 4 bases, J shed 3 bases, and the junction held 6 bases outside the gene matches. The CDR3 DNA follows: TGTGCCAGTAGTAGGTCTAGCGGATACTACGAGCAGTACTTC. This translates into CASSRSSGYYEQYF.

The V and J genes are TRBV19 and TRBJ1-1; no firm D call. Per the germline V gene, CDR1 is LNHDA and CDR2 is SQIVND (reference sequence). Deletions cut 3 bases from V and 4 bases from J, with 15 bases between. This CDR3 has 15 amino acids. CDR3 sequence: CASSIRQVFITEAFF. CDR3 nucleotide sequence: TGTGCCAGTAGTATCAGGCAGGTCTTTATCACTGAAGCTTTCTTT.

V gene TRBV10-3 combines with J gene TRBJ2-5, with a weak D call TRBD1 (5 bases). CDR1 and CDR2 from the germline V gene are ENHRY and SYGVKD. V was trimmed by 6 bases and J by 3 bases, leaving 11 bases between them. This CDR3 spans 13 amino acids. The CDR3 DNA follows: TGTGCCATCAGCAAACAGGATGAAGAGACCCAGTACTTC. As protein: CAISKQDEETQYF.

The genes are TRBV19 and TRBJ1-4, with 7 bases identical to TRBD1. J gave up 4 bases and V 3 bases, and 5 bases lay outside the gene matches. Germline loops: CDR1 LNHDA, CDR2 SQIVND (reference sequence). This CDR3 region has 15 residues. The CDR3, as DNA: TGTGCCAGTAGTATCGGACAGGTGAATAATGAAAAACTGTTTTTT. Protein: CASSIGQVNNEKLFF.

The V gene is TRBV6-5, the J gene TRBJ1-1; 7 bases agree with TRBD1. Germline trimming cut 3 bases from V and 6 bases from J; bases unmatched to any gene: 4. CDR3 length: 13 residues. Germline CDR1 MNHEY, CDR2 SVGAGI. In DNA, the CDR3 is TGTGCCAGCAGTTATACAGGGGTCGCTGAAGCTTTCTTT. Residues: CASSYTGVAEAFF.

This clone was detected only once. The CDR3 reads CASSPHQQGDGYTF. The CDR3 DNA is TGTGCCAGCAGTCCGCACCAACAGGGTGATGGCTACACCTTC. V usage is TRBV27 and J usage is TRBJ1-2; TRBD1 might be the D (6 bases). With 5 bases removed from V and 6 bases from J, the gap between germline ends came to 16 bases. CDR1 and CDR2 (germline): MNHEY, SMNVEV (reference sequence). The CDR3 covers 14 residues.

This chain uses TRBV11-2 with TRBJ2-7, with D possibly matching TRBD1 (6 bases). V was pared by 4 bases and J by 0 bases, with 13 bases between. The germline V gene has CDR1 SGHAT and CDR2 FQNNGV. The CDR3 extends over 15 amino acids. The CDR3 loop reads CASSSDAGASYEQYF. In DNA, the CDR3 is TGTGCCAGCAGCTCCGACGCAGGGGCCTCCTACGAGCAGTACTTC. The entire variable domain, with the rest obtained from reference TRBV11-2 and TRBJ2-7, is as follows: EAGVAQSPRYKIIEKRQSVAFWCNPISGHATLYWYQQILGQGPKLLIQFQNNGVVDDSQLPKDRFSAERLKGVDSTLKIQPAKLEDSAVYLCASSSDAGASYEQYFGPGTRLTVT.

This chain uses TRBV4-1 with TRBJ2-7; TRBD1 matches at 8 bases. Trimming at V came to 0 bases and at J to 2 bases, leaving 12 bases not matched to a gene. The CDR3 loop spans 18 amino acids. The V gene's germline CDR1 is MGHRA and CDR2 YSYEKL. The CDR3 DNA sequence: TGCGCCAGCAGCCAAGAAGGAAACTCGGCAGGGGGCGCCTACGAGCAGTACTTC. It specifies CASSQEGNSAGGAYEQYF.

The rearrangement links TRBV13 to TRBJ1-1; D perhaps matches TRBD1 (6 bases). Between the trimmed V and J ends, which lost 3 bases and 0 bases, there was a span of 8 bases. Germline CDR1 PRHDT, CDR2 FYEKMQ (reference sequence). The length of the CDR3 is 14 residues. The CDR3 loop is CASSLGALNTEAFF. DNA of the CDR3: TGTGCCAGCAGCTTGGGGGCCCTGAACACTGAAGCTTTCTTT. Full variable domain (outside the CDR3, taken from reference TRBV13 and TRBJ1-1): AAGVIQSPRHLIKEKRETATLKCYPIPRHDTVYWYQQGPGQDPQFLISFYEKMQSDKGSIPDRFSAQQFSDYHSELNMSSLELGDSALYFCASSLGALNTEAFFGQGTRLTVV.

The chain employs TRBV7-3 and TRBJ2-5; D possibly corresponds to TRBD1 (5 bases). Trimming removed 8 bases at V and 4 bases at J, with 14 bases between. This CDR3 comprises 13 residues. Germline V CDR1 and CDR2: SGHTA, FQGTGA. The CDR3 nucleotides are TGTGCCAGCGGCGCAGGGTCGGGAGAGACCCAGTACTTC. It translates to CASGAGSGETQYF.

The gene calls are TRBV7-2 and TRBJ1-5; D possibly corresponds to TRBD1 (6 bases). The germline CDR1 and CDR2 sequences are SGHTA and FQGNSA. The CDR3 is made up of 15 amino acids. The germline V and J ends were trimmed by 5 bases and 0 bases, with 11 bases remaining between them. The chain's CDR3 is CASSPGGASNQPQHF. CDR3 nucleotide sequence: TGTGCCAGCAGCCCGGGGGGGGCTAGCAATCAGCCCCAGCATTTT.

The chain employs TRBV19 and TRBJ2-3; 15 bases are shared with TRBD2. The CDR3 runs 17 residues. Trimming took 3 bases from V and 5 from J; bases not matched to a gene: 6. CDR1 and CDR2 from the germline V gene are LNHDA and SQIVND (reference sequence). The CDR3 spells CASSIGLAGGRGDTQYF. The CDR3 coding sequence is TGTGCCAGTAGTATTGGACTAGCGGGGGGGCGGGGAGATACGCAGTATTTT. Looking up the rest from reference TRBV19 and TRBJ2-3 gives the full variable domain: DGGITQSPKYLFRKEGQNVTLSCEQNLNHDAMYWYRQDPGQGLRLIYYSQIVNDFQKGDIAEGYSVSREKKESFPLTVTSAQKNPTAFYLCASSIGLAGGRGDTQYFGPGTRLTVL.

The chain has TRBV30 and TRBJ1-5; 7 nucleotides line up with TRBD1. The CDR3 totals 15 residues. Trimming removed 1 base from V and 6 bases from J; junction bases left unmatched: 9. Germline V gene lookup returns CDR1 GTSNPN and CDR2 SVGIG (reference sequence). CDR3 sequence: CAWSEGGPGTQPQHF. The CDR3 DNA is TGTGCCTGGAGTGAAGGGGGCCCAGGGACTCAGCCCCAGCATTTT.

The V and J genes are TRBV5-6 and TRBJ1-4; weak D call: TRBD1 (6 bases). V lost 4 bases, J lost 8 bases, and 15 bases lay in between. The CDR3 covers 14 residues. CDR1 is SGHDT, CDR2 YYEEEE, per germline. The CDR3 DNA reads TGTGCCAGCAGCGGATACCCTCAGGGGGAAAAACTGTTTTTT. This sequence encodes CASSGYPQGEKLFF.

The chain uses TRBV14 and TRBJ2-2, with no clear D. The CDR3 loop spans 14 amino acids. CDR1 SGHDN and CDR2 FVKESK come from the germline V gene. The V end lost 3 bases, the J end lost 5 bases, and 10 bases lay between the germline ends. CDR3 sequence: CASSQVQRTGELFF. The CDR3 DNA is TGTGCCAGCAGCCAGGTACAGAGAACCGGGGAGCTGTTTTTT.

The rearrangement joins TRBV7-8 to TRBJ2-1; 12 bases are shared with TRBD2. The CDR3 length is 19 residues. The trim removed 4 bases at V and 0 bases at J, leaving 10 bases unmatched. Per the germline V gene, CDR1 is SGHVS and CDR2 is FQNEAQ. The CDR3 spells CASSSRLAGVKTSYNEQFF. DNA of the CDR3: TGTGCCAGCAGCTCCCGACTAGCGGGAGTGAAAACCTCCTACAATGAGCAGTTCTTC.